The 8 T cell receptor beta chains listed next were all sequenced from one sample in a study of T cell responses to AZD1222 COVID-19 vaccine. The repertoire was sequenced with immunoSEQ multiplex PCR; TCRdb's copy has only in-frame clones and lacks some. The sample includes roughly 180,000 clones, 92% seen only once; the top ten take approximately 1.2%. This sample comprised peripheral blood, obtained 28 days after the second AZD1222 dose. The receptors derive from an adult who received the AZD1222 COVID-19 vaccine.

The V call is TRBV14, the J call TRBJ1-3, with a weak D call TRBD1 (6 bases). The CDR3 is made up of 16 amino acids. Deletions cut 2 bases from V and 0 bases from J, with 11 bases between. The germline CDR1 and CDR2 sequences are SGHDN and FVKESK. CDR3 sequence (DNA): TGTGCCAGCAGCCAACGGGGGGCTTTCTCTGGAAACACCATATATTTT. Encoded protein: CASSQRGAFSGNTIYF.

This chain links TRBV10-3 with TRBJ1-3; maybe TRBD1 (6 bases). This CDR3 is 16 amino acids long. Trimming stripped 6 bases from V and 0 bases from J, with 15 bases between. In germline, CDR1 is ENHRY, CDR2 SYGVKD. This chain's CDR3 is CAIRSGGASSGNTIYF. The CDR3 nucleotides are TGTGCCATCAGGTCCGGGGGGGCATCCTCTGGAAACACCATATATTTT.

This clone was recorded once. V is TRBV2 and J is TRBJ2-7; 13 bases match TRBD2. The V gene end was trimmed by 2 bases and the J gene end by 3 bases; junction bases not matched to a gene: 1. CDR1 is SNHLY and CDR2 is FYNNEI in the germline V gene. This CDR3 is built from 15 residues. Here the CDR3 DNA reads TGTGCCAGCAGTGAAAGACTAGCGGGAGGCTACGAGCAGTACTTC. Protein product: CASSERLAGGYEQYF.

V gene TRBV29-1 combines with J gene TRBJ2-3; 9 nucleotides align to TRBD2. Germline CDR1 reads SQVTM; CDR2 reads ANQGSEA. V dropped 6 bases and J dropped 4; count of bases not matched to a gene: 5. The CDR3 spans 13 residues. CDR3 amino acids: CSVSGTSPDTQYF. CDR3 DNA sequence: TGCAGCGTATCCGGGACTAGCCCAGATACGCAGTATTTT.

The genes are TRBV7-2 and TRBJ1-1; D is perhaps TRBD1 (5 bases). The germline V and J ends were trimmed by 0 bases and 2 bases, with 16 bases remaining between them. The CDR3 has 17 amino acids. CDR1 and CDR2 (germline): SGHTA, FQGNSA. CDR3 region: CASSLALVGRANTEAFF. CDR3 in DNA: TGTGCCAGCAGCTTAGCGCTCGTGGGCAGGGCCAACACTGAAGCTTTCTTT.

The chain joins TRBV2 to TRBJ1-2; D is ambiguous. Trimming took 2 bases from V and 4 from J, leaving 8 bases between them. The CDR3 runs to 13 residues. Germline CDR1 and CDR2: SNHLY and FYNNEI. The CDR3 sequence is CASSEWEAYGYTF. In DNA form, the CDR3 reads TGTGCCAGCAGTGAATGGGAAGCCTATGGCTACACCTTC. The full variable domain, in which reference TRBV2 and TRBJ1-2 provide the parts outside the CDR3, is EPEVTQTPSHQVTQMGQEVILRCVPISNHLYFYWYRQILGQKVEFLVSFYNNEISEKSEIFDDQFSVERPDGSNFTLKIRSTKLEDSAMYFCASSEWEAYGYTFGSGTRLTVV.

The rearrangement uses TRBV5-1 and TRBJ2-7; TRBD1 aligns across 7 bases. V shed 4 bases and J 6 bases; nucleotides not matched to a gene: 10. Per the germline V gene, CDR1 is SGHRS and CDR2 is YFSETQ. This CDR3 spans 14 amino acids. CDR3 DNA: TGCGCCAGCAGCACGGACAGGTTAGGGTTCGAGCAGTACTTC. Amino acids: CASSTDRLGFEQYF. Looking up the rest from reference TRBV5-1 and TRBJ2-7 gives the full variable domain: KAGVTQTPRYLIKTRGQQVTLSCSPISGHRSVSWYQQTPGQGLQFLFEYFSETQRNKGNFPGRFSGRQFSNSRSEMNVSTLELGDSALYLCASSTDRLGFEQYFGPGTRLTVT.

This clone was recorded once. The chain is built from TRBV20-1 and TRBJ1-6, with a weak D call TRBD1 (5 bases). V lost 3 bases to trimming and J lost 7 bases, with 16 bases between them. The CDR3 is 15 residues long. Germline V CDR1 and CDR2: DFQATT, SNEGSKA (reference sequence). The CDR3 reads CSASGGVRQNSPLHF. The CDR3 DNA is TGCAGTGCTAGTGGGGGGGTAAGGCAAAATTCACCCCTCCACTTT.